This T cell receptor (beta chain) was found in a study of identical twins. Findings of the study overall: It was out-of-frame TCR alpha sharing in monozygotic twins that models underestimated.

Germline V gene data show CDR1 as SGHRS and CDR2 as YFSETQ. This CDR3 contains 11 residues. Trimming took off 5 bases at V and 5 bases at J, with 5 bases between the two ends. TCRdb re-called the 5' RACE reads with MiXCR, one entry per CDR3 protein. There are over 600,000 distinct CDR3 sequences in the sample; around 20% occur only once, and 4.3% lies in the top ten. With respect to this clonotype: Its target is not known.

The data were also submitted as part of a second study, on T cells expressing NK-cell markers.

The source of this sequence is a woman under 30 in good health. This sequence joins TRBV5-1 and TRBJ2-1, with D uncertain. Sequenced sample: PBMCs. The CDR3 region is CASRKDNEQFF. In DNA form, the CDR3 reads TGCGCCAGCAGGAAAGACAATGAGCAGTTCTTC.